This T cell receptor (beta chain) was observed in a study of T cell repertoires in cytomegalovirus infection. Turning to the study itself: It was the public TCR beta signatures that indicated both CMV infection and matching HLA type.

The CDR3 contains 11 residues. V was trimmed by 10 bases and J by 3 bases, leaving 9 bases between them. Germline CDR1 is MNHEY and CDR2 is SMNVEV (reference sequence). A note on this clonotype: Its antigen is unknown.

TCRdb passed the reads through MiXCR, listing each CDR3 protein once. The sample lists approximately 730,000 distinct CDR3 sequences; roughly 33% were seen once. The chain carries TRBV27 and TRBJ2-5, with D possibly being TRBD1 (5 bases). The sequence was collected from a human donor in good health (CMV status not recorded). Some clones in this sample may be carry-over from other donors' samples. The input for sequencing was cultured PBMCs, taken from culture after CMV antigen stimulation. The CDR3 bases are TGTGCCACCGCACAGGAAGAGACCCAGTACTTC. It yields the protein CATAQEETQYF.